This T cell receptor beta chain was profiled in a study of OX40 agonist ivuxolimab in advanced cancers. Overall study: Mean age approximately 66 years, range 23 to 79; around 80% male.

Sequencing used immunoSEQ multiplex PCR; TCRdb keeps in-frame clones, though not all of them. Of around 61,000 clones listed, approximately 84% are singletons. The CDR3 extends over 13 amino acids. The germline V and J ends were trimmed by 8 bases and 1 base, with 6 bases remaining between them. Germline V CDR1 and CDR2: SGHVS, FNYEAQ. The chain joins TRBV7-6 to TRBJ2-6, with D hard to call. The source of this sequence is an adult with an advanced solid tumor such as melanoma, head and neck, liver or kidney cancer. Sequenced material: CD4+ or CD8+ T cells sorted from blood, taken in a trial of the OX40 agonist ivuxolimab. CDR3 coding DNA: TGTGCCAGCGGAGTATCTGGGGCCAACGTCCTGACTTTC. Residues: CASGVSGANVLTF.